Described below is a single T cell receptor (beta chain) sequence and its context. Under the authors' procedure: Amplification of reference gene primers provided the estimated nucleated cell counts. Assay: immunoSEQ multiplex PCR; the TCRdb copy retains only in-frame clones and omits some. The V and J calls and clone size come from that table; D and trimming were worked out from the DNA. The table shows about 280,000 clones, with around 90% occurring only once. The data originate from a study of blood T cell repertoires in COVID-19. The V end was cut by 5 bases, the J end by 1 base, with 12 bases between. This CDR3 has 15 residues. Germline V gives CDR1 MNHNS, CDR2 SASEGT.

The genes are TRBV6-1 and TRBJ1-3; perhaps TRBD1 as D (6 bases). Material: peripheral blood. This sequence was found in a man between 18 and 29 years old with active or convalescent COVID-19. This CDR3 reads CASSPGHISGNTIYF. In DNA form, the CDR3 reads TGTGCCAGCAGTCCGGGACATATATCTGGAAACACCATATATTTT.